The 28 T cell receptor beta chains in this list originate from one sample, sequenced in a study of blood T cell repertoires in COVID-19. Libraries were prepared by immunoSEQ multiplex PCR; TCRdb keeps only in-frame clonotypes and omits some of them. The table lists 250,000 to 300,000 clones, 86% of them singletons, with roughly 12% in the top ten. Sequenced material: peripheral blood. The receptor set was obtained from a woman aged 25 to 45 with COVID-19, enrolled during active disease.

The rearrangement links TRBV3-1 (or the pseudogene TRBV3-2) to TRBJ1-2; D might be TRBD1 (5 bases). The CDR3 totals 15 residues. V gave up 4 bases and J gave up 4 bases, with 16 bases separating them. Germline CDR1 and CDR2: LGHDT and YNNKEL (reference sequence). In nucleotides, the CDR3 is TGTGCCAGCAGCCTATTTTCGGGGGGATCCTATGGCTACACCTTC. Encoded protein: CASSLFSGGSYGYTF.

This chain joins TRBV2 and TRBJ2-3; tentative D call: TRBD1 (6 bases). Between the trimmed V and J ends, which lost 8 bases and 1 base, there was a span of 10 bases. Germline V gives CDR1 SNHLY, CDR2 FYNNEI. The CDR3 is made up of 13 amino acids. The CDR3 nucleotides read TGTGCCAGCCGCGCAGGGGGCACAGATACGCAGTATTTT. It codes for CASRAGGTDTQYF.

This chain uses TRBV7-7 with TRBJ2-1, with 10 bases fitting TRBD2. This CDR3 is built from 15 residues. Germline lookup yields CDR1 SSHAT and CDR2 FNYEAQ (reference sequence). V was pared by 6 bases and J by 9 bases, with 11 bases of the junction left unmatched. The chain's CDR3 is CASSSQAGGPGEQFF. DNA for the CDR3: TGTGCCAGCAGTTCCCAAGCGGGGGGGCCTGGTGAGCAGTTCTTC.

The chain has TRBV6-5 and TRBJ1-4; the match to TRBD1 covers 7 bases. The CDR3 runs 15 residues. The germline CDR1 and CDR2 sequences are MNHEY and SVGAGI. V trimming: 0 bases; J trimming: 8 bases; junction bases outside the gene matches: 6. For the CDR3, the DNA is TGTGCCAGCAGTTACTCGAACAGGGGAAGAGAAAAACTGTTTTTT. It codes for CASSYSNRGREKLFF.

The chain uses TRBV14 and TRBJ1-6, with D unresolved. V dropped 1 base and J dropped 0 bases, with 7 bases sitting between them. This CDR3 contains 16 residues. CDR1 and CDR2 from the germline V gene are SGHDN and FVKESK. The CDR3 DNA follows: TGTGCCAGCAGCCAAGGAGTGAGCTCCTATAATTCACCCCTCCACTTT. As protein: CASSQGVSSYNSPLHF.

The V and J genes are TRBV5-1 and TRBJ2-3, with a weak D call TRBD2 (6 bases). The CDR3 is 14 residues long. Germline V CDR1 and CDR2: SGHRS, YFSETQ. V lost 3 bases to trimming and J lost 1 base, with 9 bases between them. CDR3 loop: CASSWGGGTDTQYF. CDR3 DNA: TGCGCCAGCAGCTGGGGAGGAGGCACAGATACGCAGTATTTT.

The chain links TRBV10-3 to TRBJ1-5; 10 bases line up with TRBD1. Germline lookup yields CDR1 ENHRY and CDR2 SYGVKD. V dropped 2 bases and J dropped 7; count of bases not matched to a gene: 11. The CDR3 extends over 17 amino acids. CDR3 loop: CAISEDRGQVFAQPQHF. Here the CDR3 DNA reads TGTGCCATCAGTGAGGACAGGGGGCAGGTATTCGCCCAGCCCCAGCATTTT.

V gene TRBV28 combines with J gene TRBJ2-7; 11 bases line up with TRBD1. The V segment lost 6 bases and the J segment 1 base; nucleotides outside the gene matches: 5. The CDR3 sequence is 15 residues long. Germline CDR1 and CDR2: MDHEN and SYDVKM. The CDR3 reads CASSSGQGGSYEQYF. The DNA of the CDR3 is TGTGCCAGCAGCTCGGGACAGGGGGGTTCCTACGAGCAGTACTTC.

The V gene is TRBV4-2, the J gene TRBJ2-3, with 10 bases lining up with TRBD2. V shed 8 bases, J shed 2 bases, and the junction held 16 bases outside the gene matches. The CDR3 is made up of 18 amino acids. Per germline, CDR1 LGHNA and CDR2 YNFKEQ. The CDR3 DNA follows: TGTGCCAGCCGTTCCGTAGCGGGGGGCCAAGCGGTCACAGATACGCAGTATTTT. It encodes CASRSVAGGQAVTDTQYF.

This chain joins TRBV4-1 and TRBJ2-1; 7 bases fit TRBD1. V was pared by 1 base and J by 6 bases, with 12 bases of the junction left unmatched. This CDR3 has 17 amino acids. CDR1 and CDR2 from the germline V gene are MGHRA and YSYEKL. In nucleotides, the CDR3 is TGCGCCAGCAGCCAAGGCTTAGTGACAGGGAGTTCCAATGAGCAGTTCTTC. Its translation is CASSQGLVTGSSNEQFF.

This chain connects TRBV7-9 to TRBJ2-7; TRBD2 is a possible D gene (7 bases). Germline CDR1 reads SEHNR; CDR2 reads FQNEAQ (reference sequence). The CDR3 is made up of 15 amino acids. Trimming shortened V by 3 bases and J by 0 bases, and 12 bases separated the two germline ends. CDR3 residues: CASSFGAGASYEQYF. CDR3 nucleotides: TGTGCCAGCAGCTTCGGGGCGGGGGCCTCCTACGAGCAGTACTTC.

This chain connects TRBV7-8 to TRBJ2-5; 14 nucleotides align to TRBD2. This CDR3 has 15 amino acids. The trim removed 5 bases at V and 6 bases at J, leaving 5 bases unmatched. Germline values: CDR1 SGHVS, CDR2 FQNEAQ. CDR3 coding DNA: TGTGCCAGCAGCGCGACTAGCGGGGGGGCCCAGACCCAGTACTTC. Translating gives CASSATSGGAQTQYF.

This clone was detected a few times. This chain joins TRBV6-5 and TRBJ2-1; TRBD2 matches at 7 bases. This CDR3 has 15 residues. The J segment lost 8 bases and the V segment lost 0 bases, leaving 7 bases of the junction unmatched. From germline, CDR1 is MNHEY and CDR2 SVGAGI. CDR3: CASSYSITGRDEQFF. As DNA, the CDR3 is TGTGCCAGCAGTTACTCGATCACGGGGAGGGATGAGCAGTTCTTC.

This clone came up a few times. The chain recombines TRBV2 with TRBJ1-2; TRBD1 might be the D (5 bases). Germline V gene sequence: CDR1 SNHLY, CDR2 FYNNEI. Deletions cut 4 bases from V and 0 bases from J, with 9 bases between. The CDR3 is made up of 14 amino acids. The CDR3 loop reads CASSGRQSNYGYTF. CDR3 sequence (DNA): TGTGCCAGCAGTGGAAGACAGTCTAACTATGGCTACACCTTC.

The chain joins TRBV7-6 to TRBJ2-1; D possibly corresponds to TRBD2 (7 bases). V was cut by 1 base and J by 5 bases, with 18 bases left in between. Germline assignment: CDR1 SGHVS and CDR2 FNYEAQ. The CDR3 contains 17 residues. The CDR3 DNA is TGTGCCAGCAGCTTAGAAGTCGGGGGGCCGCCCAACAATGAGCAGTTCTTC. Its protein is CASSLEVGGPPNNEQFF.

The CDR3 protein is CASTQSRDSNEQFF. The CDR3 DNA sequence: TGTGCCAGCACCCAGAGCAGGGATAGTAATGAGCAGTTCTTC. V gene TRBV6-6 combines with J gene TRBJ2-1; weak D call: TRBD1 (5 bases). The germline gives CDR1 MNHNY, CDR2 SVGAGI (reference sequence). The germline V and J ends were trimmed by 7 bases and 7 bases, with 17 bases remaining between them. The CDR3 covers 14 residues.

The rearrangement links TRBV3-1 (or the pseudogene TRBV3-2) to TRBJ2-2; 7 nucleotides match TRBD2. The CDR3 is 16 residues long. The V gene end was trimmed by 2 bases and the J gene end by 5 bases; junction bases not matched to a gene: 8. CDR1 and CDR2 (germline): LGHDT, YNNKEL (reference sequence). The CDR3 region is CASSQTGGRVTGELFF. The CDR3 region has the DNA TGTGCCAGCAGCCAAACCGGGGGGAGGGTGACCGGGGAGCTGTTTTTT.

CDR3 sequence reads: CASSLTSGGNNEQFF. CDR3 bases: TGTGCCAGCAGTTTGACTAGCGGGGGAAACAATGAGCAGTTCTTC. The chain uses TRBV6-4 and TRBJ2-1; 12 bases align to TRBD2. Germline V gene lookup returns CDR1 MRHNA and CDR2 SNTAGT. The CDR3 totals 15 residues. The J segment lost 5 bases and the V segment lost 5 bases, leaving 4 bases of the junction unmatched.

J is TRBJ2-7 and V is TRBV6-5; D ambiguous. Germline V gene sequence: CDR1 MNHEY, CDR2 SVGAGI. This CDR3 has 16 residues. Trimming removed 2 bases from V and 0 bases from J, with 14 bases in between. The CDR3 protein is CASSYAAGEVSYEQYF. Here the CDR3 DNA reads TGTGCCAGCAGTTACGCCGCAGGTGAAGTCTCCTACGAGCAGTACTTC.

The rearrangement links TRBV11-2 to TRBJ2-3; 12 bases align to TRBD2. CDR1 and CDR2 from the germline V gene are SGHAT and FQNNGV. This CDR3 comprises 15 residues. The ends lost 3 bases at V and 6 bases at J; junction bases unmatched: 4. The CDR3 spells CASSLTSGGLDTQYF. CDR3 nucleotides: TGTGCCAGCAGCTTGACTAGCGGGGGATTGGATACGCAGTATTTT.

The chain recombines TRBV2 with TRBJ1-2; D may be TRBD1 (6 bases). CDR1 is SNHLY, CDR2 FYNNEI, per germline. The V gene lost 7 bases and the J gene lost 8 bases, with 17 bases spanning the gap. This CDR3 region has 13 residues. For the CDR3, the DNA is TGTGCCAGCACCGTACAGGGTTTCGGGGGCTACACCTTC. Translating it yields CASTVQGFGGYTF.

The rearrangement links TRBV6-5 to TRBJ1-6, with a possible D match to TRBD1 (6 bases). With 10 bases removed from V and 2 bases from J, the gap between germline ends came to 15 bases. From germline, CDR1 is MNHEY and CDR2 SVGAGI. This CDR3 region has 15 residues. The CDR3, as DNA: TGTGCCACCCAAATCGACAGGACCTATAATTCACCCCTCCACTTT. Protein sequence: CATQIDRTYNSPLHF.

The chain is built from TRBV14 and TRBJ2-7; D not certain. From germline, CDR1 is SGHDN and CDR2 FVKESK. CDR3 length equals 12 residues. Deletions cut 3 bases from V and 4 bases from J, with 7 bases between. CDR3 in amino acids: CASSQRSYEQYF. The CDR3 nucleotides are TGTGCCAGCAGCCAGAGATCGTACGAGCAGTACTTC.

The chain couples TRBV15 to TRBJ2-6, with D perhaps matching TRBD1 (5 bases). Deletions cut 8 bases from V and 0 bases from J, with 8 bases between. The CDR3 runs 14 residues. Germline values: CDR1 LNHNV, CDR2 YYDKDF (reference sequence). CDR3 nucleotides: TGTGCCACCGGAAGGGGCTCTGGGGCCAACGTCCTGACTTTC. This encodes CATGRGSGANVLTF.

The chain employs TRBV19 and TRBJ1-1; D is unclear. The CDR3 totals 14 residues. V lost 3 bases to trimming and J lost 0 bases, with 8 bases between them. Germline V gene lookup returns CDR1 LNHDA and CDR2 SQIVND (reference sequence). The CDR3 protein is CASSMFSLNTEAFF. The CDR3 DNA reads TGTGCCAGTAGTATGTTCAGTTTGAACACTGAAGCTTTCTTT.

The chain has TRBV6-5 and TRBJ2-7; D call uncertain. Germline V CDR1 and CDR2: MNHEY, SVGAGI. V dropped 5 bases and J dropped 6 bases, with 11 bases sitting between them. This CDR3 has 12 residues. In nucleotides, the CDR3 is TGTGCCAGCAGTCAGCTATCGGGCGAGCAGTACTTC. Translating gives CASSQLSGEQYF.

J is TRBJ2-1 and V is TRBV21-1; the DNA was not compared with TRBD1, the D call given in the table. TRBV21-1 represents a pseudogene. The CDR3 covers 16 residues. CDR3 bases: TGTGCCAGCAGCAAAGCTGTTGGGGGCCTACACAATGAGCAGTTCTTC. This translates into CASSKAVGGLHNEQFF.

The chain recombines TRBV27 with TRBJ2-7, with 7 bases aligning to TRBD2. The CDR3 extends over 14 amino acids. V lost 6 bases to trimming and J lost 1 base; unmatched junction nucleotides: 6. The V gene's germline CDR1 is MNHEY and CDR2 SMNVEV (reference sequence). The CDR3 nucleotides read TGTGCCAGCAGCCCGGGACTAACATCCTACGAGCAGTACTTC. Its translation: CASSPGLTSYEQYF.